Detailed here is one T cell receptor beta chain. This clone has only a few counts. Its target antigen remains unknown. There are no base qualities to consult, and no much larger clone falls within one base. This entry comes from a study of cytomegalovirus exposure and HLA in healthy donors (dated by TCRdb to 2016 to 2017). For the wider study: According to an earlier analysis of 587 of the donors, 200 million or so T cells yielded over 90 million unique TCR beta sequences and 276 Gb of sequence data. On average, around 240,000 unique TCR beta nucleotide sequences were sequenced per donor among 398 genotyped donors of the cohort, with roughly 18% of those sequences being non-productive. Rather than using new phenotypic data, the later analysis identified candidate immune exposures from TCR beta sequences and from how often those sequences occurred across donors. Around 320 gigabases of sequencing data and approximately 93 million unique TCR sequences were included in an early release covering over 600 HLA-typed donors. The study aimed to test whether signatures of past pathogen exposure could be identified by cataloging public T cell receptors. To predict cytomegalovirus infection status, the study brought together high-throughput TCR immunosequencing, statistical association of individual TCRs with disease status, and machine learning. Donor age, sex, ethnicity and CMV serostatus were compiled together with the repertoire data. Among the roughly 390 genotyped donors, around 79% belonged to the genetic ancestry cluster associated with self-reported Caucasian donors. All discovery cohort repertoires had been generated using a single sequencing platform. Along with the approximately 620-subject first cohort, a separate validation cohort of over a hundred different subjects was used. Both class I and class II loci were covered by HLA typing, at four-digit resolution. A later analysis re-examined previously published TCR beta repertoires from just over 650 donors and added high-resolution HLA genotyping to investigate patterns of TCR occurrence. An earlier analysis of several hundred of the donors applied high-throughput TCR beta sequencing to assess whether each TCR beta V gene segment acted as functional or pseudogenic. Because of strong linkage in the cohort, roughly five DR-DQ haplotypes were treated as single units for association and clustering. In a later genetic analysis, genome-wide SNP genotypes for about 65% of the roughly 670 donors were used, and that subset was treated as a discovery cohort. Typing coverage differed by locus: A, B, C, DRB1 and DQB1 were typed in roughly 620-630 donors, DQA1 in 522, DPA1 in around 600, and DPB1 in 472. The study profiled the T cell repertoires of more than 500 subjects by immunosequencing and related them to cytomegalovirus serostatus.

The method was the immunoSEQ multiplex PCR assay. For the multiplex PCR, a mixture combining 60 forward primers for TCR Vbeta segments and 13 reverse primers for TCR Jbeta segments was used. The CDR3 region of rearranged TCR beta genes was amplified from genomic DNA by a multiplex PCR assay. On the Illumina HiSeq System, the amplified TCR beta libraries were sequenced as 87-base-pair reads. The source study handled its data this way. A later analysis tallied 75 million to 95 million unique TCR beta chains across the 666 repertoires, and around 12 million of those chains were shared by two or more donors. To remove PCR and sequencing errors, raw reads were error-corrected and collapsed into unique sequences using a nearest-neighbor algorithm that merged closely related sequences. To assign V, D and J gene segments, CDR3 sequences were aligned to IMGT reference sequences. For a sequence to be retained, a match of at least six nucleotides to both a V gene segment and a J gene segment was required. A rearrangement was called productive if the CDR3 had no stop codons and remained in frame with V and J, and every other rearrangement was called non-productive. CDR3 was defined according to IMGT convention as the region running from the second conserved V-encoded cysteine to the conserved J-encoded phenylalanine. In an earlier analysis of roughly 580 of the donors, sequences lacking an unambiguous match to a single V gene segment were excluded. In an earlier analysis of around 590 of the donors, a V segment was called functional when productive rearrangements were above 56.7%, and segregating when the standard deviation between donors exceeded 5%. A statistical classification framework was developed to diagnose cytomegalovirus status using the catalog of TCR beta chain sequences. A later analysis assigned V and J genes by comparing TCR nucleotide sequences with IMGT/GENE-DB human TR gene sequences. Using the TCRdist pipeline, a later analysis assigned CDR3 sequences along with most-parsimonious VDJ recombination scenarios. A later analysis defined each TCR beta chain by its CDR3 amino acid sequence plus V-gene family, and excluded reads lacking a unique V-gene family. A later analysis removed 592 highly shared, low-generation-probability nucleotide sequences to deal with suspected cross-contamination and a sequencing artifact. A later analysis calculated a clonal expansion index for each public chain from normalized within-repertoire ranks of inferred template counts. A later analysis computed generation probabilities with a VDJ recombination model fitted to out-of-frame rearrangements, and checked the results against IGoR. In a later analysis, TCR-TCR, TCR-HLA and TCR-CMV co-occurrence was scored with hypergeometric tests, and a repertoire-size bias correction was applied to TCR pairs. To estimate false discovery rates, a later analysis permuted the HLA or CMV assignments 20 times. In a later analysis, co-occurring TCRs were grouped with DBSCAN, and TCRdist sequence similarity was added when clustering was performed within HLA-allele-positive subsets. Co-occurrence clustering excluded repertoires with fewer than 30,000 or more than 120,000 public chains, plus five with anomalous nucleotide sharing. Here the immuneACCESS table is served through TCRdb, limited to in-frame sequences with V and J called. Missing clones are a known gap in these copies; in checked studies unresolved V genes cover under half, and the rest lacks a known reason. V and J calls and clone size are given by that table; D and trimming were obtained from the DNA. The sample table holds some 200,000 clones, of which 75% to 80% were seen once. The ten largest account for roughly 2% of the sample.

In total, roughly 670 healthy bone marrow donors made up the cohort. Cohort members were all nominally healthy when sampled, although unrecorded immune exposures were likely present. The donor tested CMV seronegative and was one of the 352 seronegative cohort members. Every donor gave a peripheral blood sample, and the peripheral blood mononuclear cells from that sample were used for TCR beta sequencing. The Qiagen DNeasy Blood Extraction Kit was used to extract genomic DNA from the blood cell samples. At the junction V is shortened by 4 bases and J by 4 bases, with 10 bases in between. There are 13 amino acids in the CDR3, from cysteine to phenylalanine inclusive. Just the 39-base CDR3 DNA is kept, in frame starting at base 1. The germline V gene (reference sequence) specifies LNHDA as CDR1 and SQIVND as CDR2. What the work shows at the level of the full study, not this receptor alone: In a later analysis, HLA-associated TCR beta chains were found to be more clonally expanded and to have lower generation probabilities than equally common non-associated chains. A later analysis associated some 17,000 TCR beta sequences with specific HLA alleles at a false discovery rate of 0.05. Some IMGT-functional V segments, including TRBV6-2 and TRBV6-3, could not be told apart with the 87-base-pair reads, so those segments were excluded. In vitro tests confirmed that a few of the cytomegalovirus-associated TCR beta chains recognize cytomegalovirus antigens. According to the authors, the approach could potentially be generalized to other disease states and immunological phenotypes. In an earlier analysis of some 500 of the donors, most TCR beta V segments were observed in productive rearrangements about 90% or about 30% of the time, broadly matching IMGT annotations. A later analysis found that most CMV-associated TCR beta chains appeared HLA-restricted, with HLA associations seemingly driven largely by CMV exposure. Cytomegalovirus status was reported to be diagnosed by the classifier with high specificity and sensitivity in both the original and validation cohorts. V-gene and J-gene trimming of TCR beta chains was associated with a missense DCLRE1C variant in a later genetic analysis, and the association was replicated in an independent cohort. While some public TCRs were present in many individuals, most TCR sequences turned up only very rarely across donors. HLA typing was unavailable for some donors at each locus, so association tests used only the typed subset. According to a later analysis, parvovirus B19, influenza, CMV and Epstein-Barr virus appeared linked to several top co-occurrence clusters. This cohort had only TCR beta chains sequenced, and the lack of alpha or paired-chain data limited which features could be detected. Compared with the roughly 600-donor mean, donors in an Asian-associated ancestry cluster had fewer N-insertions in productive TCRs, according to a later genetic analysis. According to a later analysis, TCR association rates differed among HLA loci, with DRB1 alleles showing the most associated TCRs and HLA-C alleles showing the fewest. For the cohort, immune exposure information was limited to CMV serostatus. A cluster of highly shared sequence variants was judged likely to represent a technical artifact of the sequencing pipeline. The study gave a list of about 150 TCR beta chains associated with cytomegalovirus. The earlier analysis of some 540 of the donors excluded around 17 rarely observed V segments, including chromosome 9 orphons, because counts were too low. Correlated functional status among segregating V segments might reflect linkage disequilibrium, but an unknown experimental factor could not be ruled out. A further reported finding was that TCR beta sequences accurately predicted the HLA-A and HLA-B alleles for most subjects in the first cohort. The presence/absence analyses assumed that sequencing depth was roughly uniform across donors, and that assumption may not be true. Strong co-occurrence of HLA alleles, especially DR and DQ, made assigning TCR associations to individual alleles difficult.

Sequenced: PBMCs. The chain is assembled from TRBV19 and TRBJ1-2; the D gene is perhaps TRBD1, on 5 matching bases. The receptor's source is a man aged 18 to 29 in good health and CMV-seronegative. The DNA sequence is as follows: TGTGCCAGTAGTACAGGGAATGCCTATGGCTACACCTTC. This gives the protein CASSTGNAYGYTF. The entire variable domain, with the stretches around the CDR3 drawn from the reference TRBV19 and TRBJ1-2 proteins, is DGGITQSPKYLFRKEGQNVTLSCEQNLNHDAMYWYRQDPGQGLRLIYYSQIVNDFQKGDIAEGYSVSREKKESFPLTVTSAQKNPTAFYLCASSTGNAYGYTFGSGTRLTVV.